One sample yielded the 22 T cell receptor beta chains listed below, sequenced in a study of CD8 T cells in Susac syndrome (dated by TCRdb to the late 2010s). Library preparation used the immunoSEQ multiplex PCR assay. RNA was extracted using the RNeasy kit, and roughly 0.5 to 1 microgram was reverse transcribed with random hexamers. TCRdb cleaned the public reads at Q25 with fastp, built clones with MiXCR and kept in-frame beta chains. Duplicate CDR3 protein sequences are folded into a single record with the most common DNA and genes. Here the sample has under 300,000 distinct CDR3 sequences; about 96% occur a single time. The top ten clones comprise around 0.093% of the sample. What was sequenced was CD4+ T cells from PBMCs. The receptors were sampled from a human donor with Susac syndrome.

For the CDR3, the DNA is TGTGCCTGGAGTGTTAGGACTGGAACTGAAGCTTTCTTT. As protein: CAWSVRTGTEAFF. The chain couples TRBV30 to TRBJ1-1; D is undetermined. CDR3 length: 13 residues. Trimming shortened V by 0 bases and J by 5 bases, and 10 bases separated the two germline ends. CDR1 and CDR2 from the germline V gene are GTSNPN and SVGIG (reference sequence).

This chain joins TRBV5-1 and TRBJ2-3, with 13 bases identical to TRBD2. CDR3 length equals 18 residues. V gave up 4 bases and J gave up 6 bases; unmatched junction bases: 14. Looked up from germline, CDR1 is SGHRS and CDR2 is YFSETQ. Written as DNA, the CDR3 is TGCGCCAGCAGCCGAGGACTAGCGGGGGAGGGGTTCTCGGATACGCAGTATTTT. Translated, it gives CASSRGLAGEGFSDTQYF.

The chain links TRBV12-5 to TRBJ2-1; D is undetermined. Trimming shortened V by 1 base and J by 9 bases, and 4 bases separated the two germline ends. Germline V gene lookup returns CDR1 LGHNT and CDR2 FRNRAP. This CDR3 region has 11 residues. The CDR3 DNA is TGTGCTAGTGGTTTGGAATCTGAGCAGTTCTTC. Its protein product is CASGLESEQFF.

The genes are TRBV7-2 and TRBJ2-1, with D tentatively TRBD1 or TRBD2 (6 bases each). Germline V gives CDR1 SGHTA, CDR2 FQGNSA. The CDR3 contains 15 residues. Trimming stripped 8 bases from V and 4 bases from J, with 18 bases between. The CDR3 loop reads CASRRTAREYNEQFF. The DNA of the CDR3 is TGTGCCAGCCGACGGACAGCCCGGGAGTACAATGAGCAGTTCTTC.

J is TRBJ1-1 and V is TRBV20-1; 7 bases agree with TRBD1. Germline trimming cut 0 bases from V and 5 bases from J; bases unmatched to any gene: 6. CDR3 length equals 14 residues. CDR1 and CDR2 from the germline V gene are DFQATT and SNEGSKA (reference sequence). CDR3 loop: CSARDQAGGTEAFF. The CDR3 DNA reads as TGCAGTGCTAGAGATCAGGCAGGGGGGACTGAAGCTTTCTTT.

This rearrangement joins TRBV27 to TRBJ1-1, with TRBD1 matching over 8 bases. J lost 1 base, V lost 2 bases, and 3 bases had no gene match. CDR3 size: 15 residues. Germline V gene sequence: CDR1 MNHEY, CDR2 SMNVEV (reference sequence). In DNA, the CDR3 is TGTGCCAGCAGTTTAATCGGACAGGGGAACACTGAAGCTTTCTTT. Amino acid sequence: CASSLIGQGNTEAFF.

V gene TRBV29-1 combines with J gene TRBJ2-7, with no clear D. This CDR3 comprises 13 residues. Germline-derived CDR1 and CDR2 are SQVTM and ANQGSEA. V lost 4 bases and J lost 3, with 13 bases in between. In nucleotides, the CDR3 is TGCAGCGTTGGGCCAGGACCGGGCTACGAGCAGTACTTC. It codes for CSVGPGPGYEQYF.

As DNA, the CDR3 is TGCGCCAGCAGCCTAGAAAGACCCTACGAGCAGTACTTC. This translates into CASSLERPYEQYF. This chain joins TRBV4-1 and TRBJ2-7; unclear D gene. V was shortened by 4 bases and J by 2 bases, with 9 bases between the two germline ends. Germline V gene data show CDR1 as MGHRA and CDR2 as YSYEKL. The CDR3 is 13 residues long.

The CDR3 DNA follows: TGTGCCAGCAACAACGGGGGGTACGAGCAGTACTTC. Its protein is CASNNGGYEQYF. The chain combines TRBV14 with TRBJ2-7; 7 bases agree with TRBD2. The V gene's germline CDR1 is SGHDN and CDR2 FVKESK. This CDR3 has 12 amino acids. With V trimmed by 7 bases and J by 4 bases, 4 bases remained unmatched. Variable domain in full (rest from reference TRBV14 and TRBJ2-7): EAGVTQFPSHSVIEKGQTVTLRCDPISGHDNLYWYRRVMGKEIKFLLHFVKESKQDESGMPNNRFLAERTGGTYSTLKVQPAELEDSGVYFCASNNGGYEQYFGPGTRLTVT.

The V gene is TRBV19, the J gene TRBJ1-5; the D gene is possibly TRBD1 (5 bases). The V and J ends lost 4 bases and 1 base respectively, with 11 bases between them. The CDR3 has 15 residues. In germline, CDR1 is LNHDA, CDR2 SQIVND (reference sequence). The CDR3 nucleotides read TGTGCCAGTAGTAAAGTTTGGGGCAGCAATCAGCCCCAGCATTTT. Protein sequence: CASSKVWGSNQPQHF. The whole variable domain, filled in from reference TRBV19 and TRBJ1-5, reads DGGITQSPKYLFRKEGQNVTLSCEQNLNHDAMYWYRQDPGQGLRLIYYSQIVNDFQKGDIAEGYSVSREKKESFPLTVTSAQKNPTAFYLCASSKVWGSNQPQHFGDGTRLSIL.

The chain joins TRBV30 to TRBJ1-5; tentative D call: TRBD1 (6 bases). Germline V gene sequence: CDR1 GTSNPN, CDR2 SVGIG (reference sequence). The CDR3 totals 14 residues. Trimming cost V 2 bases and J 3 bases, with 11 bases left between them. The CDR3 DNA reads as TGTGCCTGGAGTTCCGGACAGCTCAATCAGCCCCAGCATTTT. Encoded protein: CAWSSGQLNQPQHF.

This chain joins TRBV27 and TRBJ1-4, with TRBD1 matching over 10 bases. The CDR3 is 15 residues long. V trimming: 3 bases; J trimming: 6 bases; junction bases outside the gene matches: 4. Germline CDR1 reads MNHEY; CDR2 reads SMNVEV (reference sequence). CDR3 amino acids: CASSFQGQGHEKLFF. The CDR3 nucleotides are TGTGCCAGCAGTTTCCAGGGACAGGGGCATGAAAAACTGTTTTTT.

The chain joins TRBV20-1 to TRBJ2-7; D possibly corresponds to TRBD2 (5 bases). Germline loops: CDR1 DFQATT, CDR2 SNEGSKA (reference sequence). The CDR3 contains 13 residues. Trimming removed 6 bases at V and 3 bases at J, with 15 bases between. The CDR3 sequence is CSASQGLFYEQYF. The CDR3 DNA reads TGCAGTGCCTCCCAAGGACTGTTCTACGAGCAGTACTTC.

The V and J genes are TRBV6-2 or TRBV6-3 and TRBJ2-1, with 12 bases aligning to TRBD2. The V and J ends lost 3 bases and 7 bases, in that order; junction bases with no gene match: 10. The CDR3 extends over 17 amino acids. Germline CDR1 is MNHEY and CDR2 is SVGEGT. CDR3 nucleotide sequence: TGTGCCAGCAGTTATCTGGCTAGCGGGAGGGCCTCGAATGAGCAGTTCTTC. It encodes CASSYLASGRASNEQFF.

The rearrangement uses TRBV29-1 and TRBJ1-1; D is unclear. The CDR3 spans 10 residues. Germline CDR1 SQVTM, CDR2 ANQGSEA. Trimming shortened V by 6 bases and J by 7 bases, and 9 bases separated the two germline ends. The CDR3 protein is CSVLNVEAFF. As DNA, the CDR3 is TGCAGCGTACTTAATGTTGAAGCTTTCTTT.

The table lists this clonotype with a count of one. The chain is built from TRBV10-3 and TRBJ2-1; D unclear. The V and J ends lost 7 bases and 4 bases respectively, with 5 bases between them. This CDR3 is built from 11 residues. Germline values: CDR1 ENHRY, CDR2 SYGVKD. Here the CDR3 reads CAIKAYNEQFF. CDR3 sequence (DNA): TGTGCCATCAAGGCTTACAATGAGCAGTTCTTC.

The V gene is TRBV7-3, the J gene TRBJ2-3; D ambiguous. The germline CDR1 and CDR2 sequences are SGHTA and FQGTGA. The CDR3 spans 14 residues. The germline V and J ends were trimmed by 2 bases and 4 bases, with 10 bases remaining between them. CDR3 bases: TGTGCCAGCAGCTTAGGGGTAGCCCCAGATACGCAGTATTTT. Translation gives CASSLGVAPDTQYF.

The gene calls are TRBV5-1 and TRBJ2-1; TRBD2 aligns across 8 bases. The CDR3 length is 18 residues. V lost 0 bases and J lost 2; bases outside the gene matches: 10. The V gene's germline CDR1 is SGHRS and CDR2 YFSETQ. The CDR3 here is CASSLDGGGVYPYNEQFF. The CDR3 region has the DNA TGCGCCAGCAGCTTGGACGGGGGGGGTGTCTACCCCTACAATGAGCAGTTCTTC.

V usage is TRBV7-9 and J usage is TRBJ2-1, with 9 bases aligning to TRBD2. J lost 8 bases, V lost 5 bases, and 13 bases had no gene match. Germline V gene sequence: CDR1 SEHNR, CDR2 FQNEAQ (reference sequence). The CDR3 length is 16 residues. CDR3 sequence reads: CASSRSASGRRDEQFF. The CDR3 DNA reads TGTGCCAGCAGCCGATCGGCCAGCGGGAGGAGGGATGAGCAGTTCTTC.

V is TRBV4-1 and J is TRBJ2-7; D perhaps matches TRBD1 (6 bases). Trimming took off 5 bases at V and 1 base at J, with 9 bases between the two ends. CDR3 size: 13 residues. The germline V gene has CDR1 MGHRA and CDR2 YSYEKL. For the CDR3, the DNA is TGCGCCAGCAGCGGGACATTTTCCTACGAGCAGTACTTC. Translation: CASSGTFSYEQYF.

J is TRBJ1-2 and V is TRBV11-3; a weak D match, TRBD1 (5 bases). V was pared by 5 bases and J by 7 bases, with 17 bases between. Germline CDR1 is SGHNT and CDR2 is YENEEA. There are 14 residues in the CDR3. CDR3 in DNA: TGTGCCAGCAGCCTCTTGCAGGGTTCAGTTGGCTACACCTTC. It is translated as CASSLLQGSVGYTF.

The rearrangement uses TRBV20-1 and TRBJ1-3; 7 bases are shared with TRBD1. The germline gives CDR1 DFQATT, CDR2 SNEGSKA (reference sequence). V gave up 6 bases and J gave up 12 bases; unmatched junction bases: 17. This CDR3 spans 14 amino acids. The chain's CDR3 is CSAAPGQPVRGIYF. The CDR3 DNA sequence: TGCAGTGCAGCTCCGGGACAGCCAGTAAGGGGCATATATTTT.